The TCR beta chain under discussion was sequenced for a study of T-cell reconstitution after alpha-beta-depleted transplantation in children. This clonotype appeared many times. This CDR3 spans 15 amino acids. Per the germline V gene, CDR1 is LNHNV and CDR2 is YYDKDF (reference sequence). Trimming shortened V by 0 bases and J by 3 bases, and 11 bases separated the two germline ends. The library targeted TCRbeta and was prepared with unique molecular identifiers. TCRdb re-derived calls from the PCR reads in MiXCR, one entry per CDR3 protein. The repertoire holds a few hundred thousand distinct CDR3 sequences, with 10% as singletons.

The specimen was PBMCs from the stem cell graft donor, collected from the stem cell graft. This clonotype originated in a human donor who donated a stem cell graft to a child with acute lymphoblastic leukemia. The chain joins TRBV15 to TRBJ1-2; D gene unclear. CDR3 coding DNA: TGTGCCACCAGCAGAGATCTAGGGAGGGACTATGGCTACACCTTC. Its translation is CATSRDLGRDYGYTF.